This paragraph reports one TCR beta chain. TCRdb re-called the 5' RACE reads; one entry per CDR3 protein, DNA not given. This sample's table has 500,000 to 600,000 distinct CDR3 sequences. There are 16 residues in the CDR3. This sample is part of a study of T cells expressing NK-cell markers. The V call is TRBV12-3 or TRBV12-4, the J call TRBJ1-3; TCRdb indicates TRBD1, and absent DNA this call remains unverified. What was sequenced was blood T cells: a sorted CD56 or NKG2C T cell subset, CD4+ or CD8+ T cells, or bulk PBMC T cells (not recorded which). The TCR originated in a man younger than 35 in good health. CDR3 loop: CASSIHRVNSGNTIYF.